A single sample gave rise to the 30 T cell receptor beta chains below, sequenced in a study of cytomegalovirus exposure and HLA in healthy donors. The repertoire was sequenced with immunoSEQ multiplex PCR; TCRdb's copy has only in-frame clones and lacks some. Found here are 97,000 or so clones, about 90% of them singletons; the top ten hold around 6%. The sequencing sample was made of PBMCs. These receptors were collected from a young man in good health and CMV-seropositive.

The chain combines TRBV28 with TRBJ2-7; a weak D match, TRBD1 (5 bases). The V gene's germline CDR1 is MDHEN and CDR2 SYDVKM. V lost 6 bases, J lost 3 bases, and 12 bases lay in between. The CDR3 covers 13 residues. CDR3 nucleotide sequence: TGTGCCAGCAGGGTCGACAGAGGCTACGAGCAGTACTTC. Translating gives CASRVDRGYEQYF.

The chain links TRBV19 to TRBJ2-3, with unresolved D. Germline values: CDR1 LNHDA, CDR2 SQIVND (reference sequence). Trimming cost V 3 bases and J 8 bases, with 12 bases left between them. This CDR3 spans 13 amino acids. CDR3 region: CASSIWPGSTQYF. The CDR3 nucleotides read TGTGCCAGTAGTATCTGGCCTGGTTCTACGCAGTATTTT.

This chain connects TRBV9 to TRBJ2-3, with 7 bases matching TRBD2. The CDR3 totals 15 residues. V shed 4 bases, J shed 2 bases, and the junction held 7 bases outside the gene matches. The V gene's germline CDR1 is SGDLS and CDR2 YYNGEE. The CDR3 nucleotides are TGTGCCAGCAGCAAATCTAGCGGACCCACAGATACGCAGTATTTT. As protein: CASSKSSGPTDTQYF.

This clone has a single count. In nucleotides, the CDR3 is TGTGCCAGCAGTTTGTTTTCGGCAGGGGGTCAGCCCCAGCATTTT. Translation: CASSLFSAGGQPQHF. V and J are TRBV28 and TRBJ1-5; 7 nucleotides agree with TRBD1. The CDR3 contains 15 residues. The J segment lost 6 bases and the V segment lost 3 bases, leaving 8 bases of the junction unmatched. In germline, CDR1 is MDHEN, CDR2 SYDVKM.

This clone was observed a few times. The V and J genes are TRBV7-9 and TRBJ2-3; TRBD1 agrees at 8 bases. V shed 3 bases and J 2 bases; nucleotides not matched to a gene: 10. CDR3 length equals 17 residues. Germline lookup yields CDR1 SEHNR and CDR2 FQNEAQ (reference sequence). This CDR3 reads CASSFRGSTGDTDTQYF. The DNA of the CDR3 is TGTGCCAGCAGCTTCCGAGGTTCGACAGGGGACACAGATACGCAGTATTTT.

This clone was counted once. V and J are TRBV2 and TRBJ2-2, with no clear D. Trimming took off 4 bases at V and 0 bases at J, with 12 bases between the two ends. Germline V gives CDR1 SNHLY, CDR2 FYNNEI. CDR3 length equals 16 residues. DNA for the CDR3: TGTGCCAGCAGTGGGAGTTCTTCCGCGAACACCGGGGAGCTGTTTTTT. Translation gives CASSGSSSANTGELFF.

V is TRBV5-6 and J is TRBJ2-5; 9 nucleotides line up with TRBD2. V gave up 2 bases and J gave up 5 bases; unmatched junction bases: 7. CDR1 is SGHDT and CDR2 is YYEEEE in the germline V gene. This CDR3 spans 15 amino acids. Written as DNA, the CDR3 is TGTGCCAGCAGCTTTGGTAGCGGGAGCGGGGAGACCCAGTACTTC. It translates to CASSFGSGSGETQYF.

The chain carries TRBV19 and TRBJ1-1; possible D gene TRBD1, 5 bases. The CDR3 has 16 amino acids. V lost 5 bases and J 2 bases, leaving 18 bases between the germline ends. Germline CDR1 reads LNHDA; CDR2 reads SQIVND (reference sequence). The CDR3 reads CASSWAGGDPNTEAFF. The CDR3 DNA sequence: TGTGCCAGTAGTTGGGCGGGGGGGGATCCCAACACTGAAGCTTTCTTT. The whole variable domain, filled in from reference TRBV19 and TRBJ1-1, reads DGGITQSPKYLFRKEGQNVTLSCEQNLNHDAMYWYRQDPGQGLRLIYYSQIVNDFQKGDIAEGYSVSREKKESFPLTVTSAQKNPTAFYLCASSWAGGDPNTEAFFGQGTRLTVV.

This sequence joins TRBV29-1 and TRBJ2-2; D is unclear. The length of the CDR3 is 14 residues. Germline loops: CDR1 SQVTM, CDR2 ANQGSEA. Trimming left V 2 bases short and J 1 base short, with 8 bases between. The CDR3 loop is CSVEPRLNTGELFF. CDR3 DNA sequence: TGCAGCGTTGAACCTAGGCTGAACACCGGGGAGCTGTTTTTT.

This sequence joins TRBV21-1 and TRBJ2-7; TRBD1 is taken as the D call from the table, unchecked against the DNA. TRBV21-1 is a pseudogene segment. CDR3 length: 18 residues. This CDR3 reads CASSKREGPGTQRYEQYF. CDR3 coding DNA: TGTGCCAGCAGCAAAAGAGAAGGTCCCGGGACACAACGTTACGAGCAGTACTTC.

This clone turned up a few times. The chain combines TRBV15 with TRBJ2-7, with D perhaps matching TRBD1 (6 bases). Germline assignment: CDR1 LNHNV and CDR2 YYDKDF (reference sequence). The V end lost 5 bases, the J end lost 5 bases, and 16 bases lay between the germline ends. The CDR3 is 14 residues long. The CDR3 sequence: CATSWSPTGNEQYF. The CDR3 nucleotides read TGTGCCACCAGCTGGAGTCCTACAGGGAACGAGCAGTACTTC. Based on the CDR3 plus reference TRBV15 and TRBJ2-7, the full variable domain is DAMVIQNPRYQVTQFGKPVTLSCSQTLNHNVMYWYQQKSSQAPKLLFHYYDKDFNNEADTPDNFQSRRPNTSFCFLDIRSPGLGDTAMYLCATSWSPTGNEQYFGPGTRLTVT.

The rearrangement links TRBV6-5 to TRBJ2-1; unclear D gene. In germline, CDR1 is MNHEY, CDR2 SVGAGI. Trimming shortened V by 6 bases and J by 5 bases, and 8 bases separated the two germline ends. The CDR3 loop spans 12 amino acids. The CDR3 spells CASSWLNNEQFF. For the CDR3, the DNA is TGTGCCAGCAGCTGGCTCAACAATGAGCAGTTCTTC.

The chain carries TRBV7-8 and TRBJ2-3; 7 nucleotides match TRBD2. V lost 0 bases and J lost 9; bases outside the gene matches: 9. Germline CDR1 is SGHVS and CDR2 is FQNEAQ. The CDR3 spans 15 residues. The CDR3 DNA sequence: TGTGCCAGCAGCTTAGCGCAAGACTCGGGAGGAACGCAGTATTTT. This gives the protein CASSLAQDSGGTQYF.

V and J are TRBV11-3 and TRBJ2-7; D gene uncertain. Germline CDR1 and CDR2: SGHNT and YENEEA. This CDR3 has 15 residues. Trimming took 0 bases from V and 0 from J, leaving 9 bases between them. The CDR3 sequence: CASSLDHLSSYEQYF. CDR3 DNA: TGTGCCAGCAGCTTAGATCATTTGTCCTCCTACGAGCAGTACTTC. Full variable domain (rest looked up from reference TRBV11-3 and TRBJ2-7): EAGVVQSPRYKIIEKKQPVAFWCNPISGHNTLYWYLQNLGQGPELLIRYENEEAVDDSQLPKDRFSAERLKGVDSTLKIQPAELGDSAVYLCASSLDHLSSYEQYFGPGTRLTVT.

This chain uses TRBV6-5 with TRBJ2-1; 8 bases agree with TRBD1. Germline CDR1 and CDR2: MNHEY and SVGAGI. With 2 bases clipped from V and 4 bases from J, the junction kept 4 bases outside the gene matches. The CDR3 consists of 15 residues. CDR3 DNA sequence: TGTGCCAGCAGTTACCGGGACAGGACGTACAATGAGCAGTTCTTC. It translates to CASSYRDRTYNEQFF.

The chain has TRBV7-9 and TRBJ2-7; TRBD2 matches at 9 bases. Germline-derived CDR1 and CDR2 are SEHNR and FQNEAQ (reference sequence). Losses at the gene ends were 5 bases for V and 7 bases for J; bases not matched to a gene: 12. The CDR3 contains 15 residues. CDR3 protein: CASSRNSGSLGEQYF. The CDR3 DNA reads TGTGCCAGCAGCCGTAATAGCGGGAGTTTGGGAGAGCAGTACTTC.

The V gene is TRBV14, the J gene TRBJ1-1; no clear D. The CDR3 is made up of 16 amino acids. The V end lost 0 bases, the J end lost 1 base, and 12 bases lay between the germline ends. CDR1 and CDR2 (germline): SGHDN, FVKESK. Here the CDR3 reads CASSQDLQVSNTEAFF. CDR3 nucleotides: TGTGCCAGCAGCCAAGATCTCCAGGTCTCGAACACTGAAGCTTTCTTT.

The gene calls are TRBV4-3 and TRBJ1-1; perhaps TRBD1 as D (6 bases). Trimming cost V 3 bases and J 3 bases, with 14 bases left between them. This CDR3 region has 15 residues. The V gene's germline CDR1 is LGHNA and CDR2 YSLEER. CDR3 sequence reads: CASSQGAGFYTEAFF. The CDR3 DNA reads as TGCGCCAGCAGCCAGGGGGCAGGTTTTTACACTGAAGCTTTCTTT.

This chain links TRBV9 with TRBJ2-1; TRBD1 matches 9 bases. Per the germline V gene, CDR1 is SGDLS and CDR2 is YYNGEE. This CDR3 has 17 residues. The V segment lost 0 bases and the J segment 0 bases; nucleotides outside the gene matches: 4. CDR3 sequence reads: CASSVASGQGSYNEQFF. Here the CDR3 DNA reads TGTGCCAGCAGCGTAGCTTCGGGACAGGGCTCCTACAATGAGCAGTTCTTC.

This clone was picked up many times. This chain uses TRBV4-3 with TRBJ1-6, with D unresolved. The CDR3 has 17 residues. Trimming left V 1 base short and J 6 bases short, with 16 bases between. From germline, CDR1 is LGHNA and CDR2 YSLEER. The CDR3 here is CASSQVYWETVNSPLHF. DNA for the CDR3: TGCGCCAGCAGCCAAGTTTACTGGGAGACCGTTAATTCACCCCTCCACTTT.

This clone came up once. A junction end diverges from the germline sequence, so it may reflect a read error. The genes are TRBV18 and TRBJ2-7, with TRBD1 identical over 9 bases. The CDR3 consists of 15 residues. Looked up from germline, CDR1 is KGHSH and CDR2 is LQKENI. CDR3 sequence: CASSPQGATTYEQYF. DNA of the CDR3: TGTGCCAGCTCCCCACAGGGGGCGACGACCTACGAGCAGTACTTC. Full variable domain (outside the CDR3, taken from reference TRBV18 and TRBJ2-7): NAGVMQNPRHLVRRRGQEARLRCSPMKGHSHVYWYRQLPEEGLKFMVYLQKENIIDESGMPKERFSAEFPKEGPSILRIQQVVRGDSAAYFCASSPQGATTYEQYFGPGTRLTVT.

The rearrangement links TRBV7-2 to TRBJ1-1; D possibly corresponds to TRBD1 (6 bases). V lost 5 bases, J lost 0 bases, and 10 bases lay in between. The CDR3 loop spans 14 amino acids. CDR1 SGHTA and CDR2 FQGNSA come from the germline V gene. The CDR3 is CASSPTGLNTEAFF. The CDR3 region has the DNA TGTGCCAGCAGCCCGACAGGACTGAACACTGAAGCTTTCTTT.

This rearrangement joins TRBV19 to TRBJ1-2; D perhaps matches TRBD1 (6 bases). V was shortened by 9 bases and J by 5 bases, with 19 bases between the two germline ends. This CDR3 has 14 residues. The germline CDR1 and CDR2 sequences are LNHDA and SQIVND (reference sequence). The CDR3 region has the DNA TGTGCCAGCACAAGAGGGGGTAGAGATTATGGCTACACCTTC. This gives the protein CASTRGGRDYGYTF.

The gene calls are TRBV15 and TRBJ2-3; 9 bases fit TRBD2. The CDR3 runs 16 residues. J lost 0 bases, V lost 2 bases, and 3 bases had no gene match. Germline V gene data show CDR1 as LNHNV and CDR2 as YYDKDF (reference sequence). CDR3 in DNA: TGTGCCACCAGCAGATCTAGCGGGACTAGCACAGATACGCAGTATTTT. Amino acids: CATSRSSGTSTDTQYF.

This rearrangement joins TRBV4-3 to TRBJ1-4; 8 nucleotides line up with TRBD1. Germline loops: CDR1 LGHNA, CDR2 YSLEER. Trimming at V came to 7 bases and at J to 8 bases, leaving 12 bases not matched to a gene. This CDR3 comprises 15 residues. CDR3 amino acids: CASNPSVQGVEKLFF. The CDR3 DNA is TGCGCCAGCAACCCAAGTGTACAGGGGGTAGAAAAACTGTTTTTT.

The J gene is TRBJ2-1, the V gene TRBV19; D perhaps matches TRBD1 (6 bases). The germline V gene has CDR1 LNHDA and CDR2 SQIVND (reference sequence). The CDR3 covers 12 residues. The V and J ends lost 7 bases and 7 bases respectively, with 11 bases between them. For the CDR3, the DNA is TGTGCCAGTAAGGACAGATTAAATGAGCAGTTCTTC. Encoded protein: CASKDRLNEQFF.

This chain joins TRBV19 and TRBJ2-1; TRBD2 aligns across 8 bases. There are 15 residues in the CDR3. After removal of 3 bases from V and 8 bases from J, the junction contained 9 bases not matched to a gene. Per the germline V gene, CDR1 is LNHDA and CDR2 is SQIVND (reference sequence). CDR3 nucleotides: TGTGCCAGTAGTATCGACGGGAGGGATGTGGATGAGCAGTTCTTC. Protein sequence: CASSIDGRDVDEQFF.

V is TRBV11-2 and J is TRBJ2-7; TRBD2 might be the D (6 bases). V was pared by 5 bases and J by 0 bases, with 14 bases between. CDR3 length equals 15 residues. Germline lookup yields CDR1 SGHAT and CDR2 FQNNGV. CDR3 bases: TGTGCCAGCAGCGGAATTCGGGGGAACTCCTACGAGCAGTACTTC. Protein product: CASSGIRGNSYEQYF.

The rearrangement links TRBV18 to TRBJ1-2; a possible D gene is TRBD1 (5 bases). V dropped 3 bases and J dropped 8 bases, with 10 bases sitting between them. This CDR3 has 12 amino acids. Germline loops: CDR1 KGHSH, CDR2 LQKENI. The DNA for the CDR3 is TGTGCCAGCTCACCGGAGGGACGAGGCTACACCTTC. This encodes CASSPEGRGYTF. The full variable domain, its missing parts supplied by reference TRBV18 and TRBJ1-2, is NAGVMQNPRHLVRRRGQEARLRCSPMKGHSHVYWYRQLPEEGLKFMVYLQKENIIDESGMPKERFSAEFPKEGPSILRIQQVVRGDSAAYFCASSPEGRGYTFGSGTRLTVV.

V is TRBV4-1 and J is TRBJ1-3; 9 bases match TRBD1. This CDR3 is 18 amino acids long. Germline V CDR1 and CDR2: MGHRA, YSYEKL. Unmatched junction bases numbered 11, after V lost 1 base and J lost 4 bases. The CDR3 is CASSQGGTGKDSGNTIYF. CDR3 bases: TGCGCCAGCAGCCAAGGGGGGACAGGGAAGGATAGCGGAAACACCATATATTTT.